This entry lists 24 T cell receptor beta chains sequenced from one sample in a study of spatial heterogeneity in lung cancer. Time point described: sample taken at primary tumor resection. Tumor, nontumor lung or frozen PBMC supplied whole RNA that was sequenced unsorted. TCRdb redid the calling of the 5' RACE reads with MiXCR, one entry per CDR3 protein. This sample has 50,000 to 55,000 distinct CDR3 sequences, with roughly 7% found just once. The sequencing used PBMCs, collected at surgery. All receptors come from a female donor with early-stage non-small cell lung cancer.

At least ten counts were recorded for this clonotype. The chain combines TRBV5-1 with TRBJ1-1; 8 nucleotides match TRBD1. Germline values: CDR1 SGHRS, CDR2 YFSETQ. This CDR3 is built from 14 residues. Unmatched junction bases numbered 2, after V lost 1 base and J lost 3 bases. This CDR3 is CASSLTGGYTEAFF. The DNA for the CDR3 is TGCGCCAGCAGCTTGACAGGGGGATACACTGAAGCTTTCTTT.

In this sample, this clonotype turned up many times. The chain recombines TRBV4-1 with TRBJ1-2; D gene uncertain. The V gene lost 0 bases and the J gene lost 3 bases, with 11 bases spanning the gap. The CDR3 totals 15 residues. Germline-derived CDR1 and CDR2 are MGHRA and YSYEKL. CDR3 in amino acids: CASSQDTSGDYGYTF. As DNA, the CDR3 is TGCGCCAGCAGCCAAGATACTTCCGGGGACTATGGCTACACCTTC.

This clonotype has more than one count but fewer than ten. The chain carries TRBV7-2 and TRBJ2-3, with 9 bases that match TRBD2. This CDR3 has 17 residues. CDR1 SGHTA and CDR2 FQGNSA come from the germline V gene. Losses at the gene ends were 4 bases for V and 5 bases for J; bases not matched to a gene: 13. The CDR3 DNA follows: TGTGCCAGCAGCTCTACGGGGGTAGCGGGGGAAAGAGATACGCAGTATTTT. Translating gives CASSSTGVAGERDTQYF.

The CDR3 region is CASSFQSSYEQYF. The CDR3 DNA is TGTGCCAGCAGTTTTCAGAGCTCCTACGAGCAGTACTTC. The chain joins TRBV28 to TRBJ2-7; no firm D call. Deletions cut 3 bases from V and 0 bases from J, with 6 bases between. Germline V gives CDR1 MDHEN, CDR2 SYDVKM. CDR3 length: 13 amino acids.

The rearrangement uses TRBV7-9 and TRBJ2-2; D uncertain. Germline V gene sequence: CDR1 SEHNR, CDR2 FQNEAQ (reference sequence). The CDR3 runs to 12 residues. V was clipped by 5 bases and J by 8 bases, with 9 bases between them. CDR3 sequence reads: CASSPPLGELFF. In nucleotides, the CDR3 is TGTGCCAGCAGCCCCCCCTTGGGGGAGCTGTTTTTT.

This clonotype was recorded many times. The rearrangement joins TRBV20-1 to TRBJ1-5, with D uncertain. The V gene lost 5 bases and the J gene lost 3 bases, with 14 bases spanning the gap. The CDR3 extends over 14 amino acids. The V gene's germline CDR1 is DFQATT and CDR2 SNEGSKA (reference sequence). The CDR3 sequence is CSAQEGSINQPQHF. CDR3 DNA: TGCAGTGCTCAAGAGGGAAGCATCAATCAGCCCCAGCATTTT.

Ten or more counts support this clonotype. The chain joins TRBV28 to TRBJ2-5; no clear D. CDR1 is MDHEN and CDR2 is SYDVKM in the germline V gene. This CDR3 region has 14 residues. Trimming took 3 bases from V and 4 from J, leaving 12 bases between them. DNA of the CDR3: TGTGCCAGCAGTTTGGTTAGTGGAAGAGAGACCCAGTACTTC. It encodes CASSLVSGRETQYF.

In this sample, this clonotype turned up a few times. The chain is built from TRBV6-2 or TRBV6-3 and TRBJ2-1, with D maybe TRBD2 (5 bases). The CDR3 runs to 18 residues. V shed 3 bases and J shed 6 bases, with 24 bases lying between them. Germline V gives CDR1 MNHEY, CDR2 SVGEGT. In nucleotides, the CDR3 is TGTGCCAGCAGTTATCGGAGAGGGCTGAGTAGCGAGCGCAATGAGCAGTTCTTC. Protein product: CASSYRRGLSSERNEQFF.

This clonotype has a count of ten or more. V usage is TRBV28 and J usage is TRBJ1-4, with 10 bases fitting TRBD1. Germline V gene data show CDR1 as MDHEN and CDR2 as SYDVKM. The CDR3 has 17 residues. V shed 4 bases and J 7 bases; nucleotides not matched to a gene: 12. The CDR3 reads CASSYRTGGGRGEKLFF. CDR3 in DNA: TGTGCCAGCAGTTATCGGACAGGGGGAGGAAGAGGTGAAAAACTGTTTTTT.

This clonotype was seen more than once but under ten times. The gene calls are TRBV15 and TRBJ2-3, with 7 nucleotides matching TRBD2. The V gene end was trimmed by 0 bases and the J gene end by 5 bases; junction bases not matched to a gene: 8. Germline V gives CDR1 LNHNV, CDR2 YYDKDF (reference sequence). The CDR3 runs to 16 residues. CDR3 in DNA: TGTGCCACCAGCAGAGAGGTTGGCGGGGGTTTAGATACGCAGTATTTT. Its protein product is CATSREVGGGLDTQYF.

This clonotype was detected ten times or more. In nucleotides, the CDR3 is TGTGCCAGCAGCGCGCCCGGGACCCCGAATCAGTACTTC. Its protein is CASSAPGTPNQYF. V gene TRBV3-1 combines with J gene TRBJ2-5; tentatively, D is TRBD1 or TRBD2 (5 bases each). The CDR3 totals 13 residues. Trimming pared 5 bases from V and 11 bases from J, leaving 18 bases between. CDR1 is LGHDT and CDR2 is YNNKEL in the germline V gene (reference sequence).

This clonotype was recorded many times. The J gene is TRBJ1-6, the V gene TRBV28; D remains ambiguous. This CDR3 is built from 12 residues. V shed 7 bases and J shed 7 bases, with 8 bases lying between them. Germline values: CDR1 MDHEN, CDR2 SYDVKM. CDR3 in amino acids: CASTVGNSPLHF. CDR3 bases: TGTGCCAGCACTGTGGGGAATTCACCCCTCCACTTT.

The J gene is TRBJ2-4, the V gene TRBV20-1, with TRBD1 as a possible D gene (6 bases). From germline, CDR1 is DFQATT and CDR2 SNEGSKA (reference sequence). The CDR3 contains 14 residues. Deletions cut 0 bases from V and 5 bases from J, with 11 bases between. CDR3 bases: TGCAGTGCTAGAGATAGGAGGACAGAAAACATTCAGTACTTC. It is translated as CSARDRRTENIQYF.

This clonotype was recorded many times. The chain carries TRBV29-1 and TRBJ2-1; 12 bases agree with TRBD2. CDR1 and CDR2 (germline): SQVTM, ANQGSEA. CDR3 length: 12 amino acids. The junction had 3 bases not matched to a gene; V was cut back by 4 bases and J by 11 bases. CDR3 protein: CSVGGTSGQQFF. The CDR3 DNA follows: TGCAGCGTTGGGGGGACTAGCGGGCAGCAGTTCTTC.

This chain links TRBV20-1 with TRBJ2-7, with D perhaps matching TRBD1 or TRBD2 (6 bases each). Germline loops: CDR1 DFQATT, CDR2 SNEGSKA (reference sequence). The CDR3 totals 14 residues. The V gene lost 6 bases and the J gene lost 5 bases, with 20 bases spanning the gap. CDR3 amino acids: CSAPTGRYPNEQYF. CDR3 sequence (DNA): TGCAGTGCGCCAACAGGGAGGTACCCCAACGAGCAGTACTTC.

This clonotype showed up many times. The V and J genes are TRBV20-1 and TRBJ1-3; D not resolved. CDR1 and CDR2 (germline): DFQATT, SNEGSKA (reference sequence). V was cut by 5 bases and J by 0 bases, with 11 bases left in between. The CDR3 is made up of 14 amino acids. CDR3 sequence (DNA): TGCAGTGCTGGACGGACGAGCTCTGGAAACACCATATATTTT. Protein sequence: CSAGRTSSGNTIYF.

This clonotype came up many times. The gene calls are TRBV29-1 and TRBJ2-3; possible D gene TRBD1, 5 bases. The germline V gene encodes CDR1 SQVTM and CDR2 ANQGSEA. The length of the CDR3 is 13 residues. The V and J ends lost 5 bases and 4 bases respectively, with 13 bases between them. CDR3 region: CSVLKLGADTQYF. In nucleotides, the CDR3 is TGCAGCGTTCTAAAGTTAGGGGCAGATACGCAGTATTTT.

This clonotype was found many times. V and J are TRBV11-3 and TRBJ2-1; 7 bases map to TRBD1. The V and J ends lost 1 base and 3 bases, in that order; junction bases with no gene match: 3. The CDR3 is 15 residues long. Germline CDR1 reads SGHNT; CDR2 reads YENEEA. The CDR3, as DNA: TGTGCCAGCAGCTTAGGAAACAGGGGCTACAATGAGCAGTTCTTC. Its protein is CASSLGNRGYNEQFF.

The table lists this clonotype with many counts. The J gene is TRBJ2-5, the V gene TRBV11-2, with D uncertain. CDR1 is SGHAT and CDR2 is FQNNGV in the germline V gene. The CDR3 sequence is 14 residues long. V lost 5 bases, J lost 2 bases, and 12 bases lay in between. As DNA, the CDR3 is TGTGCCAGCAGCCTGTCCGGAGTACAAGAGACCCAGTACTTC. This encodes CASSLSGVQETQYF.

There are a few counts of this clonotype. The rearrangement joins TRBV4-2 to TRBJ2-2; either TRBD1 or TRBD2 may supply D (5 bases each). The germline CDR1 and CDR2 sequences are LGHNA and YNFKEQ. The CDR3 is made up of 14 amino acids. Trimming shortened V by 5 bases and J by 6 bases, and 13 bases separated the two germline ends. CDR3 in DNA: TGTGCCAGCAGCGTCCAGGGAGCGGCCGGGGAGCTGTTTTTT. Translating gives CASSVQGAAGELFF.

The rearrangement links TRBV6-5 to TRBJ1-1, with a tentative D call TRBD1 (6 bases). V gave up 2 bases and J gave up 6 bases, with 13 bases separating them. There are 14 residues in the CDR3. The germline CDR1 and CDR2 sequences are MNHEY and SVGAGI. The DNA of the CDR3 is TGTGCCAGCAGTTACGGGGGGCAGACCCCTGAAGCTTTCTTT. Residues: CASSYGGQTPEAFF.

There are many counts of this clonotype. V gene TRBV4-1 combines with J gene TRBJ2-1; maybe TRBD2 (5 bases). Trimming pared 4 bases from V and 4 bases from J, leaving 20 bases between. The germline CDR1 and CDR2 sequences are MGHRA and YSYEKL. The CDR3 runs 17 residues. CDR3 bases: TGCGCCAGCAGCCTCACCCCTACGGAACGGACTTACAATGAGCAGTTCTTC. This translates into CASSLTPTERTYNEQFF.

This clonotype has ten or more counts. V is TRBV20-1 and J is TRBJ1-5, with a tentative D call TRBD1 (6 bases). Trimming shortened V by 6 bases and J by 7 bases, and 13 bases separated the two germline ends. This CDR3 contains 12 residues. CDR1 and CDR2 from the germline V gene are DFQATT and SNEGSKA (reference sequence). In DNA, the CDR3 is TGCAGTGCCCTACAGGGCGACCAGCCCCAGCATTTT. Translating gives CSALQGDQPQHF.

This clonotype was seen at least ten times. The rearrangement joins TRBV29-1 to TRBJ2-1; tentatively, D is TRBD1 or TRBD2 (5 bases each). CDR3 length equals 13 residues. Germline lookup yields CDR1 SQVTM and CDR2 ANQGSEA. V lost 0 bases, J lost 10 bases, and 13 bases lay in between. The CDR3 bases are TGCAGCGTTGAAGAATCCCAGGGCGGGGAGCAGTTCTTC. Translation: CSVEESQGGEQFF.